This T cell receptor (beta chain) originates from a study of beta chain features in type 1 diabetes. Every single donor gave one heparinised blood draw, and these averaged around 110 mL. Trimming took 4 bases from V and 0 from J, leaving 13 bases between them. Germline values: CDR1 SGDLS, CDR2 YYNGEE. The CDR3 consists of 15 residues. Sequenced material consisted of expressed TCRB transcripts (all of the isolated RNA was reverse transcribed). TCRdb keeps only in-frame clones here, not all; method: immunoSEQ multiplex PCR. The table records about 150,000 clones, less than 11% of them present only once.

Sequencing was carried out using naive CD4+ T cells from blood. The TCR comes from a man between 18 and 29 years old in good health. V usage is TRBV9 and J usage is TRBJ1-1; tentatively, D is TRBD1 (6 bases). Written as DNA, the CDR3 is TGTGCCAGCAGCATACAGACAGGACTGAACACTGAAGCTTTCTTT. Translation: CASSIQTGLNTEAFF.